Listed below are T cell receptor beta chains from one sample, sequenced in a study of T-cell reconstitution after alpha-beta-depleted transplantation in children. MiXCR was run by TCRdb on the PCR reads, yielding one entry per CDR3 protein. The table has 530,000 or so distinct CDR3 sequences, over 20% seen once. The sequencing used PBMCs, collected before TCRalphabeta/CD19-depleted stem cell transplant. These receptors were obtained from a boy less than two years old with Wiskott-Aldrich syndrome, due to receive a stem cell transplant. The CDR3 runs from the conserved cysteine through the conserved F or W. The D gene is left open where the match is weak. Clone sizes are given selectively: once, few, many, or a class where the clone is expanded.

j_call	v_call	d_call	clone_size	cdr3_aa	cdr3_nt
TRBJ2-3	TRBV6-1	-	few	CASSDFGRGRDTQYF	TGTGCCAGCAGCGACTTCGGACGAGGCAGGGATACGCAGTATTTT
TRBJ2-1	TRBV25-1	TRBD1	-	CASSGAGQGGSNEQFF	TGTGCCAGCAGTGGCGCCGGACAGGGGGGGTCTAATGAGCAGTTCTTC
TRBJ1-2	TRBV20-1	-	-	CSASGRGRLNGYTF	TGCAGTGCTAGTGGCCGGGGGAGGCTGAACGGCTACACCTTC
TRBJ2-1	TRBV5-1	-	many	CASSLGWNEQFF	TGTGCCAGCAGTTTAGGGTGGAATGAGCAGTTCTTC
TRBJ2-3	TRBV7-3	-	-	CASSWGLVGDTQYF	TGTGCCAGCAGCTGGGGGCTCGTGGGAGATACGCAGTATTTT
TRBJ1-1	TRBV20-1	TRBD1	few	CSARRDSRTEAFF	TGCAGTGCTAGAAGGGACAGCCGGACTGAAGCTTTCTTT
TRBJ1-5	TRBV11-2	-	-	CASSLEANQPQHF	TGTGCCAGCAGCTTAGAAGCCAATCAGCCCCAGCATTTT
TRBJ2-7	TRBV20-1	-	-	CSGSRYNEQYF	TGCAGTGGTTCTAGGTACAACGAGCAGTACTTC
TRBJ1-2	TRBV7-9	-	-	CASTSGYGYTF	TGTGCCAGCACCTCAGGGTATGGCTACACCTTC
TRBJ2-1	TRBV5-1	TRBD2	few	CASSSTSGGYNEQFF	TGCGCCAGCAGTTCTACTAGCGGGGGTTACAATGAGCAGTTCTTC
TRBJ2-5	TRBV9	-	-	CASSVGLQETQYF	TGTGCCAGCAGCGTAGGTTTACAAGAGACCCAGTACTTC
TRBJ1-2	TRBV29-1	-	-	CSVGSLAVNYGYTF	TGCAGCGTTGGCTCTCTGGCAGTTAACTATGGCTACACCTTC
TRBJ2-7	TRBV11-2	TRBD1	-	CASSTRWGTGGFYEQYF	TGTGCCAGCAGCACTCGGTGGGGGACAGGGGGCTTCTACGAGCAGTACTTC
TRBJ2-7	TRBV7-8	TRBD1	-	CASSRVPAGTATYEQYF	TGTGCCAGCAGCCGAGTGCCGGCCGGGACAGCAACATACGAGCAGTACTTC
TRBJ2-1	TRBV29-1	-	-	CSVRLFDEQFF	TGCAGCGTTCGACTATTCGATGAGCAGTTCTTC
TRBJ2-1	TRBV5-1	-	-	CASSLVGLDEQFF	TGCGCCAGCAGCTTGGTCGGGTTGGATGAGCAGTTCTTC
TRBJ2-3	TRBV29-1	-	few	CSVDRADTQYF	TGCAGCGTTGATAGGGCAGATACGCAGTATTTT
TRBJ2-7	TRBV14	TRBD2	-	CASAYSGAGAPYEQYF	TGTGCCAGCGCTTACAGCGGAGCGGGAGCCCCCTACGAGCAGTACTTC
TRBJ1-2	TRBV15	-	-	CATSRDARAPNYGYTF	TGTGCCACCAGCAGAGATGCCCGGGCCCCTAACTATGGCTACACCTTC
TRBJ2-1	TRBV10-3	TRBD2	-	CAIRGRELGNEQFF	TGTGCCATCCGAGGGCGGGAGTTAGGGAATGAGCAGTTCTTC
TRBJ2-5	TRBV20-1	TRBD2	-	CSASGPSGRKTQYF	TGCAGTGCTAGTGGGCCTAGCGGGAGAAAGACCCAGTACTTC
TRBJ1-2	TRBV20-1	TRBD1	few	CSAMGQNSVYGYTF	TGCAGTGCAATGGGACAGAACTCTGTTTATGGCTACACCTTC